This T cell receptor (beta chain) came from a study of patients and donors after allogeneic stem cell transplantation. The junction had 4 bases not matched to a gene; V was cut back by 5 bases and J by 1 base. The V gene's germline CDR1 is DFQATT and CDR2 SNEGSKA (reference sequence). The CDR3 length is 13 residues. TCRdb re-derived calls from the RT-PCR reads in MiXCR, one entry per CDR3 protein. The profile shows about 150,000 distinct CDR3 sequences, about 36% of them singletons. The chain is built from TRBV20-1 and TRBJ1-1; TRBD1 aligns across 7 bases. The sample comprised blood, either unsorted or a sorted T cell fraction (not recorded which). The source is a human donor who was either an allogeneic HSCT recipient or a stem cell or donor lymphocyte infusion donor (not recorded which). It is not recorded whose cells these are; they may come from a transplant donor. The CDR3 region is CSAPTGSNTEAFF. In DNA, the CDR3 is TGCAGTGCTCCGACAGGGTCGAACACTGAAGCTTTCTTT.